Presented here are 30 T cell receptor beta chains from one specimen sequenced in a study of beta chain features in type 1 diabetes. The whole isolated RNA underwent reverse transcription, so sequencing captured expressed TCRB transcripts. Only in-frame clones appear in the TCRdb table, and some are missing; sequencing was by immunoSEQ multiplex PCR. The sample yields about 220,000 clones, approximately 11% seen once. Sequencing was carried out using central memory CD4+ T cells from blood. The receptor set was obtained from a man younger than 30 in good health.

This clone was seen just once. The chain links TRBV29-1 to TRBJ2-1; 8 nucleotides align to TRBD2. The V segment lost 5 bases and the J segment 9 bases; nucleotides outside the gene matches: 9. The germline CDR1 and CDR2 sequences are SQVTM and ANQGSEA. CDR3 length: 13 residues. The CDR3 DNA sequence: TGCAGCGTTCTCCGGGGGGGTGACGGTGAGCAGTTCTTC. Translated, it gives CSVLRGGDGEQFF.

This clone was seen a few times. Within the sample, other DNA sequences also encode this same CDR3. The CDR3 DNA sequence: TGTGCCAGCAGCTTCGACAGAGCCTACGAGCAGTACTTC. It codes for CASSFDRAYEQYF. The chain has TRBV7-9 and TRBJ2-7; D might be TRBD1 (5 bases). This CDR3 is 13 amino acids long. CDR1 and CDR2 from the germline V gene are SEHNR and FQNEAQ (reference sequence). Trimming removed 3 bases at V and 2 bases at J, with 8 bases between.

The chain combines TRBV7-2 with TRBJ2-1; 7 nucleotides line up with TRBD2. CDR1 and CDR2 (germline): SGHTA, FQGNSA. The CDR3 has 14 amino acids. The V gene end was trimmed by 5 bases and the J gene end by 9 bases; junction bases not matched to a gene: 10. The CDR3 reads CASSPRDYYSEQFF. For the CDR3, the DNA is TGTGCCAGCAGCCCCCGGGACTATTATTCTGAGCAGTTCTTC.

The chain has TRBV5-6 and TRBJ2-1, with TRBD2 matching over 14 bases. CDR1 SGHDT and CDR2 YYEEEE come from the germline V gene. V gave up 5 bases and J gave up 14 bases; unmatched junction bases: 15. The CDR3 spans 16 residues. The CDR3 coding sequence is TGTGCCAGCAGAGAAGTTAGGACGGTGACTAGCGGGAGGGAGTTCTTC. This encodes CASREVRTVTSGREFF.

The J gene is TRBJ2-2, the V gene TRBV7-3; a weak D match, TRBD1 (6 bases). Trimming took 0 bases from V and 5 from J, leaving 7 bases between them. The CDR3 has 14 residues. CDR1 SGHTA and CDR2 FQGTGA come from the germline V gene. The CDR3 here is CASSLTRGTGELFF. The CDR3 DNA is TGTGCCAGCAGCTTAACCAGGGGAACCGGGGAGCTGTTTTTT. Variable domain in full (rest from reference TRBV7-3 and TRBJ2-2): GAGVSQTPSNKVTEKGKYVELRCDPISGHTALYWYRQSLGQGPEFLIYFQGTGAADDSGLPNDRFFAVRPEGSVSTLKIQRTERGDSAVYLCASSLTRGTGELFFGEGSRLTVL.

This clone appeared a few times. The V call is TRBV19, the J call TRBJ2-5; 8 bases agree with TRBD2. In germline, CDR1 is LNHDA, CDR2 SQIVND (reference sequence). V trimming: 6 bases; J trimming: 4 bases; junction bases outside the gene matches: 10. This CDR3 is built from 15 residues. DNA of the CDR3: TGTGCCAGTAGAGCGGCCAGAGCGGGGGCAGAGACCCAGTACTTC. It encodes CASRAARAGAETQYF.

The V call is TRBV6-1, the J call TRBJ2-3, with 8 bases matching TRBD2. The CDR3 length is 16 residues. Trimming at V came to 2 bases and at J to 1 base, leaving 5 bases not matched to a gene. Looked up from germline, CDR1 is MNHNS and CDR2 is SASEGT. The CDR3 nucleotides are TGTGCCAGCAGTGAATGGAGAGCGGGGGGCACAGATACGCAGTATTTT. This sequence encodes CASSEWRAGGTDTQYF.

The chain combines TRBV27 with TRBJ2-1; D unclear. The CDR3 totals 17 residues. CDR1 and CDR2 from the germline V gene are MNHEY and SMNVEV (reference sequence). The V gene lost 6 bases and the J gene lost 0 bases, with 18 bases spanning the gap. The CDR3 nucleotides read TGTGCCAGCAGCACATCCCGGGCCACCTACTCCTACAATGAGCAGTTCTTC. This codes for CASSTSRATYSYNEQFF.

This rearrangement joins TRBV7-9 to TRBJ2-3, with D maybe TRBD2 (6 bases). The CDR3 consists of 18 residues. Germline V gene sequence: CDR1 SEHNR, CDR2 FQNEAQ (reference sequence). V was pared by 5 bases and J by 3 bases, with 24 bases between. CDR3 sequence: CASSPQGGGILGTDTQYF. As DNA, the CDR3 is TGTGCCAGCAGCCCTCAAGGAGGCGGGATCCTCGGGACAGATACGCAGTATTTT. The whole variable domain, filled in from reference TRBV7-9 and TRBJ2-3, reads DTGVSQNPRHKITKRGQNVTFRCDPISEHNRLYWYRQTLGQGPEFLTYFQNEAQLEKSRLLSDRFSAERPKGSFSTLEIQRTEQGDSAMYLCASSPQGGGILGTDTQYFGPGTRLTVL.

In this sample, this clone turned up many times. The chain recombines TRBV2 with TRBJ2-7; D is unclear. The CDR3 covers 12 residues. The V end was cut by 5 bases, the J end by 3 bases, with 8 bases between. CDR1 and CDR2 from the germline V gene are SNHLY and FYNNEI. The CDR3 DNA reads as TGTGCCAGCAGTAGGGCCCACTACGAGCAGTACTTC. Its translation is CASSRAHYEQYF.

This clone was observed a handful of times. The CDR3 bases are TGTGCCATCAGTGATTGGGACCGAAGTAACTATGGCTACACCTTC. It yields the protein CAISDWDRSNYGYTF. This chain connects TRBV10-3 to TRBJ1-2, with a tentative D call TRBD1 (5 bases). Per germline, CDR1 ENHRY and CDR2 SYGVKD. Trimming shortened V by 3 bases and J by 1 base, and 12 bases separated the two germline ends. The CDR3 consists of 15 residues.

This clone has a handful of counts. This chain links TRBV11-2 with TRBJ2-1, with D perhaps TRBD2 (6 bases). CDR3 length: 14 amino acids. Per germline, CDR1 SGHAT and CDR2 FQNNGV. With 1 base removed from V and 4 bases from J, the gap between germline ends came to 8 bases. The CDR3 loop reads CASSLAGGYNEQFF. Written as DNA, the CDR3 is TGTGCCAGCAGCTTAGCTGGGGGGTACAATGAGCAGTTCTTC.

V usage is TRBV23-1 and J usage is TRBJ2-1; 11 nucleotides agree with TRBD2. TRBV23-1 is noted as an ORF with a role that remains uncertain. The CDR3 covers 18 residues. V dropped 4 bases and J dropped 4; count of bases not matched to a gene: 12. DNA for the CDR3: TGCGCCAGCAGTCCACAGGGGGCCCGACTAGCGGGGTACAATGAGCAGTTCTTC. Its translation is CASSPQGARLAGYNEQFF.

This clone was seen ten or more times. V is TRBV18 and J is TRBJ2-7; no definite D call. V lost 3 bases to trimming and J lost 9 bases, with 12 bases between them. The germline gives CDR1 KGHSH, CDR2 LQKENI. The CDR3 sequence is 12 residues long. The CDR3 here is CASSPSAPRQYF. CDR3 bases: TGTGCCAGCTCACCCTCCGCGCCGAGGCAGTACTTC.

V is TRBV20-1 and J is TRBJ2-3; TRBD2 agrees at 7 bases. The V segment lost 5 bases and the J segment 6 bases; nucleotides outside the gene matches: 2. Germline assignment: CDR1 DFQATT and CDR2 SNEGSKA (reference sequence). This CDR3 is built from 11 residues. DNA for the CDR3: TGCAGTGCTTGGCGGGGGGATACGCAGTATTTT. This codes for CSAWRGDTQYF.

The V gene is TRBV5-1, the J gene TRBJ1-2; D gene ambiguous. Germline CDR1 is SGHRS and CDR2 is YFSETQ. The CDR3 loop spans 14 amino acids. V was clipped by 2 bases and J by 5 bases, with 13 bases between them. The CDR3 region has the DNA TGCGCCAGCAGCTTCGATTCAGGAGGATATGGCTACACCTTC. Amino acid sequence: CASSFDSGGYGYTF.

There are a few counts of this clone. The chain carries TRBV11-2 and TRBJ2-7; 11 bases line up with TRBD2. Germline V gives CDR1 SGHAT, CDR2 FQNNGV. This CDR3 has 18 residues. The V gene end was trimmed by 1 base and the J gene end by 2 bases; junction bases not matched to a gene: 10. As DNA, the CDR3 is TGTGCCAGCAGCTTAGGTGCTAGCGGGAGGACCTCTCCCTACGAGCAGTACTTC. Its protein product is CASSLGASGRTSPYEQYF.

This clone was seen ten or more times. The chain recombines TRBV30 with TRBJ1-1, with 9 bases fitting TRBD1. The CDR3 contains 13 residues. Germline V gene sequence: CDR1 GTSNPN, CDR2 SVGIG (reference sequence). V was clipped by 3 bases and J by 6 bases; unmatched bases: 5. As DNA, the CDR3 is TGTGCCTGGAGCGGGACAGGGAGACCTGAAGCTTTCTTT. Translated: CAWSGTGRPEAFF.

This clone was observed a few times. In DNA form, the CDR3 reads TGTGCCATCAGTGGGACGGGAGGTGGAACCGGGGAGCTGTTTTTT. Amino acids: CAISGTGGGTGELFF. The chain is built from TRBV10-3 and TRBJ2-2; 7 positions agree with TRBD2. The germline gives CDR1 ENHRY, CDR2 SYGVKD. The CDR3 is 15 residues long. The ends lost 4 bases at V and 5 bases at J; junction bases unmatched: 7.

This clone was seen more than once but under ten times. V usage is TRBV4-2 and J usage is TRBJ2-7; no reliable D call. The CDR3 sequence is 14 residues long. Germline values: CDR1 LGHNA, CDR2 YNFKEQ. The ends were cut back, 0 bases at V and 0 bases at J, with 6 bases in the middle. CDR3 DNA: TGTGCCAGCAGCCAAGAGGCCTTCTCCTACGAGCAGTACTTC. Residues: CASSQEAFSYEQYF.

In its sample, this clone was seen many times. The chain employs TRBV18 and TRBJ2-3, with unresolved D. This CDR3 is 15 amino acids long. Trimming removed 3 bases at V and 3 bases at J, with 13 bases between. Germline V gives CDR1 KGHSH, CDR2 LQKENI. CDR3 in amino acids: CASSPSMMGTDTQYF. The CDR3 nucleotides read TGTGCCAGCTCACCCTCGATGATGGGGACAGATACGCAGTATTTT. Complete variable domain (other parts from reference TRBV18 and TRBJ2-3): NAGVMQNPRHLVRRRGQEARLRCSPMKGHSHVYWYRQLPEEGLKFMVYLQKENIIDESGMPKERFSAEFPKEGPSILRIQQVVRGDSAAYFCASSPSMMGTDTQYFGPGTRLTVL.

This sequence joins TRBV20-1 and TRBJ1-1; 8 nucleotides agree with TRBD1. Germline V gives CDR1 DFQATT, CDR2 SNEGSKA (reference sequence). The CDR3 is made up of 8 amino acids. Written as DNA, the CDR3 is TGCTCGACAGGGGAGGCTTTCTTT. It translates to CSTGEAFF.

The V call is TRBV4-3, the J call TRBJ2-2; perhaps TRBD1 as D (6 bases). V was cut by 4 bases and J by 0 bases, with 15 bases left in between. The CDR3 has 17 amino acids. The germline V gene has CDR1 LGHNA and CDR2 YSLEER. Here the CDR3 reads CASSPSPTGSNTGELFF. The CDR3, as DNA: TGCGCCAGCAGCCCGTCTCCGACAGGATCGAACACCGGGGAGCTGTTTTTT.

This clone has only a few counts. V usage is TRBV7-2 and J usage is TRBJ1-1; no clear D. The germline V and J ends were trimmed by 5 bases and 3 bases, with 10 bases remaining between them. From germline, CDR1 is SGHTA and CDR2 FQGNSA. The length of the CDR3 is 13 residues. The CDR3 DNA sequence: TGTGCCAGCAGCGCCGCTTTTTACACTGAAGCTTTCTTT. Its protein product is CASSAAFYTEAFF.

This clone showed up just a few times. The chain joins TRBV4-3 to TRBJ2-7; TRBD2 matches 8 bases. The CDR3 extends over 15 amino acids. Per germline, CDR1 LGHNA and CDR2 YSLEER. The ends lost 4 bases at V and 0 bases at J; junction bases unmatched: 5. The CDR3 DNA sequence: TGCGCCAGCAGCCGAGAACGGGAGGGCTCCTACGAGCAGTACTTC. Translating gives CASSREREGSYEQYF.

This chain connects TRBV5-1 to TRBJ2-7; D possibly matches TRBD1 or TRBD2 (5 bases each). The V gene lost 3 bases and the J gene lost 5 bases, with 24 bases spanning the gap. This CDR3 region has 17 residues. The V gene's germline CDR1 is SGHRS and CDR2 YFSETQ. This CDR3 is CASSSMRFRDPGHEQYF. CDR3 bases: TGCGCCAGCAGCTCCATGAGGTTCCGGGACCCAGGCCACGAGCAGTACTTC.

This clone was seen only a few times. V usage is TRBV25-1 and J usage is TRBJ1-5; possible D gene TRBD1, 6 bases. CDR1 MGHDK and CDR2 SYGVNS come from the germline V gene. This CDR3 is 15 amino acids long. V lost 1 base and J 2 bases, leaving 9 bases between the germline ends. The CDR3: CASSESRGGNQPQHF. The CDR3 DNA is TGTGCCAGCAGTGAATCAAGGGGGGGCAATCAGCCCCAGCATTTT.

This clone has at least ten counts. This chain uses TRBV10-3 with TRBJ1-2; TRBD1 aligns across 8 bases. V gave up 3 bases and J gave up 7 bases; unmatched junction bases: 7. The germline V gene has CDR1 ENHRY and CDR2 SYGVKD. This CDR3 spans 14 amino acids. This CDR3 reads CAISEVNRGSGYTF. The CDR3 region has the DNA TGTGCCATCAGTGAAGTGAACAGGGGGTCTGGCTACACCTTC.

In its sample, this clone was seen a few times. The V and J genes are TRBV30 and TRBJ2-1; maybe TRBD2 (6 bases). Germline V gene lookup returns CDR1 GTSNPN and CDR2 SVGIG (reference sequence). Trimming removed 0 bases at V and 9 bases at J, with 18 bases between. The CDR3 has 15 amino acids. In nucleotides, the CDR3 is TGTGCCTGGAGTGTACGCGGGACCCCCCTGGGTGAGCAGTTCTTC. Translation: CAWSVRGTPLGEQFF.

In its sample, this clone was seen a few times. Here the CDR3 reads CASSQTSGSYEQYF. The CDR3 DNA reads as TGTGCCAGCAGCCAAACTAGCGGGAGTTACGAGCAGTACTTC. The rearrangement links TRBV4-2 to TRBJ2-7; TRBD2 matches at 11 bases. The germline V gene encodes CDR1 LGHNA and CDR2 YNFKEQ. CDR3 size: 14 residues. J was trimmed by 4 bases and V by 2 bases; bases with no gene match: 1.